This T cell receptor beta chain appears in the sequencing data of a study of OX40 agonist ivuxolimab in advanced cancers. Study-level background: Ivuxolimab was delivered to patients intravenously every 2 weeks at doses spanning 0.01 to 10 mg/kg. Patients were roughly 87% male with ages roughly 20 to 90, mean 60. Three partial responders included one hepatocellular carcinoma patient and two cutaneous melanoma patients.

About this clone: Its antigen is unidentified.

Some clones are missing from TCRdb's copy, which holds only in-frame ones; the method was immunoSEQ multiplex PCR. The sample shows 60,000 or so clones, around 87% of them seen only once. Germline CDR1 is MNHEY and CDR2 is SMNVEV (reference sequence). Trimming left V 6 bases short and J 3 bases short, with 12 bases between. CDR3 length: 14 amino acids. Findings and limits, study-wide: Relative to CD4+ cells, CD8+ T cells on average had more expanded clones.

This TCR derives from an adult with an advanced solid tumor such as melanoma, head and neck, liver or kidney cancer. The V call is TRBV27, the J call TRBJ2-1; D is possibly TRBD2 (5 bases). Sequencing was performed on CD4+ or CD8+ T cells sorted from blood, taken in a trial of the OX40 agonist ivuxolimab. The CDR3 sequence is CASSVLDLYNEQFF. In DNA form, the CDR3 reads TGTGCCAGCAGCGTACTAGATCTCTACAATGAGCAGTTCTTC.